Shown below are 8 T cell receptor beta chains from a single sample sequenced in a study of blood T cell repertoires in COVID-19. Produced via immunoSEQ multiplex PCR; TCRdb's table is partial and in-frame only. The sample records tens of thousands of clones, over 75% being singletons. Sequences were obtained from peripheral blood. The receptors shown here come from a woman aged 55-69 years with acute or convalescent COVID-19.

The CDR3, as DNA: TGTGCCAGCAGCCCCGGGACAGGGGCAGCTCAGCCCCAGCATTTT. The encoded protein is CASSPGTGAAQPQHF. V and J are TRBV3-1 (or the pseudogene TRBV3-2) and TRBJ1-5; 10 bases agree with TRBD1. Germline-derived CDR1 and CDR2 are LGHDT and YNNKEL (reference sequence). The CDR3 is 15 amino acids. V was pared by 4 bases and J by 6 bases, with 6 bases of the junction left unmatched.

The CDR3 sequence is CASSLGGSRLEQYF. CDR3 DNA: TGTGCCAGCAGTCTGGGGGGAAGCCGACTCGAGCAGTACTTC. This chain links TRBV7-2 with TRBJ2-7, with a possible D match to TRBD2 (6 bases). The V end was cut by 6 bases, the J end by 6 bases, with 18 bases between. The CDR3 runs 14 residues. Germline CDR1 is SGHTA and CDR2 is FQGNSA.

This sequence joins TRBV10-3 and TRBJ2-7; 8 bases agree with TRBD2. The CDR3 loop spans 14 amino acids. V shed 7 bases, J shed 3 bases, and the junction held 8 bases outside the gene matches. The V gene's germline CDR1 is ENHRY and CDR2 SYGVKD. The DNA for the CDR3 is TGTGCCATCAAGAAGTCCGGGGGGGACTACGAGCAGTACTTC. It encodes CAIKKSGGDYEQYF.

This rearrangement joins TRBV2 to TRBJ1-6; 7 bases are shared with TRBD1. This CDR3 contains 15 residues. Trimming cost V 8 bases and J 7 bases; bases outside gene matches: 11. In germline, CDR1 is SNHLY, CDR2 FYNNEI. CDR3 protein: CASRDRDSVNSPLHF. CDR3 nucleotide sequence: TGTGCCAGCCGAGACCGGGACAGCGTCAATTCACCCCTCCACTTT.

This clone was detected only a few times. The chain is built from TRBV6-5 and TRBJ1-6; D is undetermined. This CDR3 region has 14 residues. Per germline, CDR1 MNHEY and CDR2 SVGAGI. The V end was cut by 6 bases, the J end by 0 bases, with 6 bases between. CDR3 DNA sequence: TGTGCCAGCAGGAGGGACTCCTATAATTCACCCCTCCACTTT. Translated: CASRRDSYNSPLHF.

The CDR3 here is CASSDRQGYYGYTF. The DNA of the CDR3 is TGTGCCAGCAGCGATCGACAGGGGTACTATGGCTACACCTTC. The V and J genes are TRBV7-2 and TRBJ1-2, with TRBD1 matching 8 bases. CDR3 length: 14 residues. The germline CDR1 and CDR2 sequences are SGHTA and FQGNSA. After removal of 5 bases from V and 3 bases from J, the junction contained 5 bases not matched to a gene.

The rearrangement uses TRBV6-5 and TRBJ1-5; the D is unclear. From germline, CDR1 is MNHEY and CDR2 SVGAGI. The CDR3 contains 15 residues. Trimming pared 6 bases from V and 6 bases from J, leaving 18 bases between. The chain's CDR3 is CASRSRLAATQPQHF. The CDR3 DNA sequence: TGTGCCAGCAGGTCTAGACTTGCTGCGACTCAGCCCCAGCATTTT.

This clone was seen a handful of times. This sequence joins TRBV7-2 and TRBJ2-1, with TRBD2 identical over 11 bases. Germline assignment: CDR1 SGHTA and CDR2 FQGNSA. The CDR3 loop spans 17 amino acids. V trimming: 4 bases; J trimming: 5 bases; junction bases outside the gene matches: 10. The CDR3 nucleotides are TGTGCCAGCAGCTCACGCCCCCCGGGACTAGCGGACAATGAGCAGTTCTTC. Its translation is CASSSRPPGLADNEQFF.